This T cell receptor (beta chain) was documented in a study of radiation and T cells in renal cell carcinoma. Regarding time point: baseline pretreatment blood. The treatment denotes: 15 Gy SBRT to primary tumor, nephrectomy 4 weeks later. The data were produced by immunoSEQ multiplex PCR, yet TCRdb's version contains in-frame clones alone and is incomplete. Of around 64,000 clones detected, 65% to 85% appear once; the ten largest clones hold about 7.3%. The CDR3 spans 16 residues. The V gene's germline CDR1 is LNHDA and CDR2 SQIVND (reference sequence). V lost 6 bases, J lost 5 bases, and 20 bases lay in between. This clone was detected a few times.

The source is a man aged 55 to 70 with renal cell carcinoma. Specimen: blood, collected from a patient whose treatment included radiotherapy and nephrectomy. The genes are TRBV19 and TRBJ2-1; D perhaps matches TRBD1 (6 bases). CDR3 loop: CASRHYRDEVDNEQFF. CDR3 sequence (DNA): TGTGCCAGTAGGCACTACAGGGATGAAGTTGACAATGAGCAGTTCTTC.